One and the same sample provided the 30 T cell receptor beta chains below, sequenced in a study of CD8 T cell repertoires and HIV-1 epitope variants. Using immunoSEQ multiplex PCR, the repertoire was profiled, and TCRdb retains in-frame clones only, with some absent. The table includes 2,500 to 3,000 clones, 65% to 70% detected once. For these receptors, no antigen is known. The specimen was cultured CD8+ T cells derived from PBMCs. These receptors all stem from a male donor with HIV.

This rearrangement joins TRBV10-3 to TRBJ2-5; D not certain. Trimming cost V 3 bases and J 3 bases, with 8 bases left between them. The CDR3 length is 13 residues. Germline-derived CDR1 and CDR2 are ENHRY and SYGVKD. For the CDR3, the DNA is TGTGCCATCAGTGAAAGTGTGGAAGAGACCCAGTACTTC. This translates into CAISESVEETQYF.

In this sample, this clone turned up once. The chain employs TRBV5-6 and TRBJ1-6; D unclear. The CDR3 totals 14 residues. Germline V lookup: CDR1 SGHDT, CDR2 YYEEEE. The ends were cut back, 2 bases at V and 8 bases at J, with 11 bases in the middle. CDR3 protein: CASSLWEEDSPLHF. Written as DNA, the CDR3 is TGTGCCAGCAGCTTATGGGAGGAGGATTCACCCCTCCACTTT.

This sequence joins TRBV2 and TRBJ2-5, with 8 bases aligning to TRBD2. This CDR3 is 19 amino acids long. Germline V gene sequence: CDR1 SNHLY, CDR2 FYNNEI. J was trimmed by 5 bases and V by 9 bases; bases with no gene match: 26. The CDR3 is CARRRKLTSGKGPFETQYF. The CDR3 nucleotides are TGTGCCAGACGTCGAAAGCTAACTAGCGGTAAGGGGCCGTTTGAGACCCAGTACTTC.

The chain carries TRBV9 and TRBJ2-3, with D possibly TRBD2 on 5 matching bases. Germline lookup yields CDR1 SGDLS and CDR2 YYNGEE. V was cut by 0 bases and J by 1 base, with 6 bases left in between. CDR3 length: 14 amino acids. Here the CDR3 DNA reads TGTGCCAGCAGCGTAGGTAGCGGCACAGATACGCAGTATTTT. Amino acid sequence: CASSVGSGTDTQYF.

The chain recombines TRBV28 with TRBJ2-7, with 10 nucleotides matching TRBD2. Per germline, CDR1 MDHEN and CDR2 SYDVKM. The CDR3 is 16 residues long. J was trimmed by 1 base and V by 4 bases; bases with no gene match: 7. As DNA, the CDR3 is TGTGCCAGCAGTTCTTTAGCGGGAGGACGTTCCTACGAGCAGTACTTC. As protein: CASSSLAGGRSYEQYF.

This clone has just a few counts. This chain uses TRBV6-1 with TRBJ2-7; 7 bases map to TRBD1. Germline V gives CDR1 MNHNS, CDR2 SASEGT. This CDR3 contains 15 residues. The trim removed 5 bases at V and 2 bases at J, leaving 9 bases unmatched. The CDR3 sequence: CASSPTGTATYEQYF. In DNA form, the CDR3 reads TGTGCCAGCAGTCCTACCGGGACAGCTACCTACGAGCAGTACTTC.

This chain uses TRBV28 with TRBJ2-1; 7 nucleotides agree with TRBD1. The CDR3 is 14 residues long. The germline gives CDR1 MDHEN, CDR2 SYDVKM. Trimming took 5 bases from V and 4 from J; bases not matched to a gene: 5. This CDR3 reads CASSAGQAYNEQFF. CDR3 sequence (DNA): TGTGCCAGCAGTGCCGGACAGGCTTACAATGAGCAGTTCTTC.

Note on this clone: Other DNA sequences in this specimen translate into the identical CDR3. The V and J genes are TRBV6-5 and TRBJ2-7; D is undetermined. V was pared by 0 bases and J by 3 bases, with 6 bases between. This CDR3 spans 13 amino acids. Germline CDR1 and CDR2: MNHEY and SVGAGI. For the CDR3, the DNA is TGTGCCAGCAGTTACTCGGGAAGCTACGAGCAGTACTTC. Translation: CASSYSGSYEQYF.

The genes are TRBV18 and TRBJ1-4, with 7 bases identical to TRBD1. Trimming removed 4 bases from V and 11 bases from J; junction bases left unmatched: 10. CDR3 length equals 14 residues. Germline V gene sequence: CDR1 KGHSH, CDR2 LQKENI. CDR3 protein: CASSLIRGGLKLFF. CDR3 in DNA: TGTGCCAGCTCACTTATACGAGGGGGCCTCAAACTGTTTTTT.

The chain has TRBV7-9 and TRBJ2-7, with D possibly matching TRBD2 (5 bases). The CDR3 loop spans 14 amino acids. Per the germline V gene, CDR1 is SEHNR and CDR2 is FQNEAQ (reference sequence). V lost 2 bases, J lost 2 bases, and 10 bases lay in between. The DNA of the CDR3 is TGTGCCAGCAGCTTAAGCGGCGAAACCTACGAGCAGTACTTC. Translation gives CASSLSGETYEQYF.

This chain links TRBV18 with TRBJ2-7; no definite D call. V was clipped by 6 bases and J by 7 bases, with 10 bases between them. Germline lookup yields CDR1 KGHSH and CDR2 LQKENI. This CDR3 is built from 11 residues. CDR3 DNA: TGTGCCAGCTCTTCGATGGAAGAGCAGTACTTC. Protein: CASSSMEEQYF.

The rearrangement uses TRBV27 and TRBJ2-5, with D possibly TRBD2 on 5 matching bases. CDR1 MNHEY and CDR2 SMNVEV come from the germline V gene (reference sequence). CDR3 size: 13 residues. Between the trimmed V and J ends, which lost 6 bases and 3 bases, there was a span of 11 bases. The chain's CDR3 is CASRKGLEETQYF. In nucleotides, the CDR3 is TGTGCCAGCAGAAAAGGACTCGAAGAGACCCAGTACTTC.

This clone was seen only a few times. This rearrangement joins TRBV9 to TRBJ1-1; the D gene is possibly TRBD1 (5 bases). CDR3 length equals 14 residues. Trimming removed 3 bases at V and 4 bases at J, with 13 bases between. CDR1 and CDR2 from the germline V gene are SGDLS and YYNGEE. The CDR3 nucleotides read TGTGCCAGCAGCGCGGGGGTAGGGGTCACTGAAGCTTTCTTT. Encoded protein: CASSAGVGVTEAFF. Full variable domain (rest looked up from reference TRBV9 and TRBJ1-1): DSGVTQTPKHLITATGQRVTLRCSPRSGDLSVYWYQQSLDQGLQFLIQYYNGEERAKGNILERFSAQQFPDLHSELNLSSLELGDSALYFCASSAGVGVTEAFFGQGTRLTVV.

The J gene is TRBJ2-7, the V gene TRBV18; possible D gene TRBD2, 6 bases. Deletions cut 6 bases from V and 4 bases from J, with 13 bases between. Germline V CDR1 and CDR2: KGHSH, LQKENI. CDR3 size: 13 residues. Here the CDR3 reads CASSPTGEYEQYF. Here the CDR3 DNA reads TGTGCCAGCTCCCCTACGGGGGAGTACGAGCAGTACTTC.

The V gene is TRBV6-5, the J gene TRBJ1-1; no clear D. CDR1 and CDR2 (germline): MNHEY, SVGAGI. The CDR3 loop spans 14 amino acids. Trimming left V 4 bases short and J 4 bases short, with 13 bases between. The CDR3 DNA follows: TGTGCCAGCAGTTCAGGATTACCGGGCACTGAAGCTTTCTTT. This codes for CASSSGLPGTEAFF.

This clone is hyperexpanded within its sample. The chain links TRBV28 to TRBJ1-1; 10 bases fit TRBD1. V lost 4 bases to trimming and J lost 4 bases; unmatched junction nucleotides: 12. The CDR3 has 17 amino acids. Per the germline V gene, CDR1 is MDHEN and CDR2 is SYDVKM. The DNA of the CDR3 is TGTGCCAGCAGTTCCCCCGGGACAGGGGTGATTTCCACTGAAGCTTTCTTT. This sequence encodes CASSSPGTGVISTEAFF.

J is TRBJ2-7 and V is TRBV10-3; 8 nucleotides match TRBD1. Trimming took 9 bases from V and 1 from J; bases not matched to a gene: 8. The CDR3 sequence is 14 residues long. The germline V gene encodes CDR1 ENHRY and CDR2 SYGVKD. DNA of the CDR3: TGTGCCATTACTACGACAGGGGATTCCTACGAGCAGTACTTC. Its protein product is CAITTTGDSYEQYF.

The chain employs TRBV9 and TRBJ2-5; 9 positions agree with TRBD2. The CDR3 consists of 17 residues. CDR1 is SGDLS and CDR2 is YYNGEE in the germline V gene. The ends lost 0 bases at V and 2 bases at J; junction bases unmatched: 8. The CDR3 DNA is TGTGCCAGCAGCGTAGTTGGTAGCGGGGGACCACAAGAGACCCAGTACTTC. It is translated as CASSVVGSGGPQETQYF.

The gene calls are TRBV28 and TRBJ1-1; 8 bases agree with TRBD1. The CDR3 sequence is 12 residues long. Germline V gives CDR1 MDHEN, CDR2 SYDVKM. The V segment lost 6 bases and the J segment 4 bases; nucleotides outside the gene matches: 1. The CDR3 here is CASSTGGTEAFF. The CDR3 nucleotides are TGTGCCAGCAGCACAGGGGGCACTGAAGCTTTCTTT.

In its sample, this clone was seen a few times. The V call is TRBV7-9, the J call TRBJ1-1, with 7 bases lining up with TRBD1. With V trimmed by 5 bases and J by 7 bases, 10 bases remained unmatched. CDR3 size: 14 residues. Per germline, CDR1 SEHNR and CDR2 FQNEAQ (reference sequence). CDR3: CASSLSGGSYEAFF. The CDR3 nucleotides read TGTGCCAGCAGCCTATCAGGGGGTAGCTATGAAGCTTTCTTT.

The rearrangement joins TRBV7-8 to TRBJ1-2; D call uncertain. The CDR3 loop spans 13 amino acids. V lost 5 bases to trimming and J lost 7 bases, with 14 bases between them. Germline CDR1 reads SGHVS; CDR2 reads FQNEAQ. The CDR3 region is CASSPLMGSGYTF. CDR3 bases: TGTGCCAGCAGCCCACTGATGGGGTCTGGCTACACCTTC.

V is TRBV7-6 and J is TRBJ2-7; TRBD2 matches 9 bases. The CDR3 length is 15 residues. CDR1 is SGHVS and CDR2 is FNYEAQ in the germline V gene. V trimming: 0 bases; J trimming: 3 bases; junction bases outside the gene matches: 3. CDR3 sequence reads: CASSLASGSYYEQYF. CDR3 in DNA: TGTGCCAGCAGCTTAGCTAGCGGGAGCTACTACGAGCAGTACTTC.

In this sample, this clone turned up a few times. CDR3 residues: CASSLAGLGFNNSPLHF. CDR3 in DNA: TGCGCCAGCAGCTTGGCCGGGCTGGGTTTCAATAATTCACCCCTCCACTTT. The rearrangement joins TRBV5-1 to TRBJ1-6; D is unresolved. The CDR3 has 17 amino acids. With 0 bases removed from V and 5 bases from J, the gap between germline ends came to 15 bases. The germline CDR1 and CDR2 sequences are SGHRS and YFSETQ.

CDR3 residues: CASSTWTGDNSPLHF. In DNA form, the CDR3 reads TGTGCCAGCAGTACCTGGACAGGGGATAATTCACCCCTCCACTTT. V gene TRBV6-1 combines with J gene TRBJ1-6, with 9 bases that match TRBD1. The ends lost 5 bases at V and 5 bases at J; junction bases unmatched: 4. Germline V lookup: CDR1 MNHNS, CDR2 SASEGT. The CDR3 contains 15 residues.

V usage is TRBV19 and J usage is TRBJ2-1; D possibly corresponds to TRBD2 (6 bases). The germline V gene has CDR1 LNHDA and CDR2 SQIVND (reference sequence). The CDR3 extends over 14 amino acids. Trimming removed 3 bases at V and 4 bases at J, with 10 bases between. This chain's CDR3 is CASSMSGLYNEQFF. CDR3 DNA sequence: TGTGCCAGTAGTATGTCGGGACTTTACAATGAGCAGTTCTTC. Full variable domain (missing parts from reference TRBV19 and TRBJ2-1): DGGITQSPKYLFRKEGQNVTLSCEQNLNHDAMYWYRQDPGQGLRLIYYSQIVNDFQKGDIAEGYSVSREKKESFPLTVTSAQKNPTAFYLCASSMSGLYNEQFFGPGTRLTVL.

The chain couples TRBV6-5 to TRBJ1-2; 8 bases align to TRBD1. The germline V gene encodes CDR1 MNHEY and CDR2 SVGAGI. V lost 2 bases and J lost 3; bases outside the gene matches: 8. The CDR3 has 16 amino acids. This CDR3 is CASSYGETGEDYGYTF. For the CDR3, the DNA is TGTGCCAGCAGTTACGGCGAGACAGGGGAGGACTATGGCTACACCTTC.

This clone has a single count. Here the CDR3 DNA reads TGTGCCAGCACCGTGTCAGGGGTAGTCGACGAGCAGTACTTC. Its translation: CASTVSGVVDEQYF. The chain uses TRBV5-4 and TRBJ2-7, with D possibly matching TRBD1 (6 bases). The CDR3 is 14 residues long. Germline values: CDR1 SGHNT, CDR2 YYREEE (reference sequence). V shed 6 bases and J shed 5 bases, with 18 bases lying between them.

The sample holds one count of this clone. The chain carries TRBV12-1 and TRBJ2-7; the D call of TRBD2 is as the table states it, not checked on the DNA. TRBV12-1 is described as a pseudogene. The CDR3 runs 13 residues. CDR3 nucleotide sequence: TGTGCCAGCAGCTGGGACTGCCTATACGGGCAGTACTTC. Amino acid sequence: CASSWDCLYGQYF.

V gene TRBV9 combines with J gene TRBJ2-5; D gene unclear. V was clipped by 0 bases and J by 5 bases, with 11 bases between them. In germline, CDR1 is SGDLS, CDR2 YYNGEE. The CDR3 runs to 14 residues. The CDR3 region is CASSVGGLGETQYF. In DNA form, the CDR3 reads TGTGCCAGCAGCGTAGGAGGTCTAGGGGAGACCCAGTACTTC.

The chain couples TRBV27 to TRBJ1-5; 7 bases align to TRBD1. V lost 3 bases, J lost 7 bases, and 6 bases stayed unmatched. Germline lookup yields CDR1 MNHEY and CDR2 SMNVEV (reference sequence). The CDR3 runs 14 residues. The CDR3 is CASSLTGSGQPQHF. The CDR3 DNA reads TGTGCCAGCAGTTTGACAGGGTCCGGGCAGCCCCAGCATTTT.